This passage covers 17 T cell receptor beta chains from one sample sequenced in a study of shared clonotypes between healthy human individuals (dated by TCRdb to about 2020). The library was prepared using the immunoSEQ multiplex PCR assay. Here the immuneACCESS table is served through TCRdb, limited to in-frame sequences with V and J called. Missing clones are a known gap in these copies; in checked studies unresolved V genes cover under half, and the rest lacks a known reason. Present in this sample are almost 750,000 clones, approximately 72% of which were seen just once. The ten largest clones add up to under 2% of the sample. The sequenced sample was memory CD4+ T cells sorted from blood. According to the study, the label for this sample's cell subset or site signals: CD45RA-negative fraction. Receptors were obtained from a woman aged 25 to 39 in good health.

This clone has only a few counts. The J gene is TRBJ1-1, the V gene TRBV19; 11 bases fit TRBD1. Germline V gene lookup returns CDR1 LNHDA and CDR2 SQIVND (reference sequence). J was trimmed by 5 bases and V by 4 bases; bases with no gene match: 15. The CDR3 extends over 18 amino acids. The CDR3 sequence: CASSKAPGTGGLGTEAFF. The DNA for the CDR3 is TGTGCCAGTAGTAAAGCCCCCGGGACAGGGGGATTAGGAACTGAAGCTTTCTTT.

V and J are TRBV5-1 and TRBJ2-5; D remains ambiguous. V was cut by 1 base and J by 1 base, with 8 bases left in between. This CDR3 contains 14 residues. Germline assignment: CDR1 SGHRS and CDR2 YFSETQ. The CDR3 nucleotides are TGCGCCAGCAGCTTGTCTGGGATCCAAGAGACCCAGTACTTC. It codes for CASSLSGIQETQYF.

The chain is built from TRBV11-2 and TRBJ2-3; 14 positions match TRBD2. The CDR3 is made up of 15 amino acids. Losses at the gene ends were 8 bases for V and 6 bases for J; bases not matched to a gene: 7. Germline CDR1 reads SGHAT; CDR2 reads FQNNGV. CDR3 sequence (DNA): TGTGCCAGCGGACTTGGACTAGCGGGAGGTGATACGCAGTATTTT. It encodes CASGLGLAGGDTQYF.

The chain couples TRBV7-9 to TRBJ2-1; D call uncertain. V lost 3 bases and J lost 8, with 14 bases in between. From germline, CDR1 is SEHNR and CDR2 FQNEAQ (reference sequence). The CDR3 is 14 amino acids. The CDR3 nucleotides are TGTGCCAGCAGCTTGTGGACCGATCGAGATGAGCAGTTCTTC. It encodes CASSLWTDRDEQFF.

This rearrangement joins TRBV5-1 to TRBJ1-4; TRBD1 might be the D (5 bases). The germline gives CDR1 SGHRS, CDR2 YFSETQ. The CDR3 totals 15 residues. V gave up 4 bases and J gave up 2 bases, with 12 bases separating them. The CDR3 spells CASSSSGMTNEKLFF. DNA of the CDR3: TGCGCCAGCAGCAGCTCAGGGATGACTAATGAAAAACTGTTTTTT.

V usage is TRBV11-2 and J usage is TRBJ2-7, with unresolved D. The CDR3 spans 14 residues. Germline V CDR1 and CDR2: SGHAT, FQNNGV. The germline V and J ends were trimmed by 5 bases and 3 bases, with 14 bases remaining between them. The CDR3 sequence: CASSPLDILYEQYF. The CDR3 nucleotides are TGTGCCAGCAGCCCGCTCGACATACTCTACGAGCAGTACTTC.

V usage is TRBV2 and J usage is TRBJ2-7, with D perhaps TRBD2 (6 bases). The CDR3 length is 15 residues. The germline V gene has CDR1 SNHLY and CDR2 FYNNEI. V dropped 3 bases and J dropped 2 bases, with 14 bases sitting between them. The CDR3 here is CASSDLRDNPYEQYF. CDR3 nucleotides: TGTGCCAGCAGTGATTTGCGGGATAACCCCTACGAGCAGTACTTC. Looking up the rest from reference TRBV2 and TRBJ2-7 gives the full variable domain: EPEVTQTPSHQVTQMGQEVILRCVPISNHLYFYWYRQILGQKVEFLVSFYNNEISEKSEIFDDQFSVERPDGSNFTLKIRSTKLEDSAMYFCASSDLRDNPYEQYFGPGTRLTVT.

The chain is built from TRBV19 and TRBJ2-3; weak D call: TRBD2 (5 bases). Germline CDR1 reads LNHDA; CDR2 reads SQIVND (reference sequence). This CDR3 has 14 amino acids. V was pared by 4 bases and J by 2 bases, with 10 bases between. This CDR3 is CASSTSGITDTQYF. The CDR3 coding sequence is TGTGCCAGTAGTACGAGCGGAATCACAGATACGCAGTATTTT.

The chain has TRBV2 and TRBJ2-7; unclear D gene. This CDR3 is built from 14 residues. V was pared by 6 bases and J by 6 bases, with 18 bases between. The germline V gene encodes CDR1 SNHLY and CDR2 FYNNEI. CDR3 in amino acids: CASSLEYMGREQYF. The DNA of the CDR3 is TGTGCCAGCAGCTTGGAATATATGGGCCGCGAGCAGTACTTC.

CDR3 DNA: TGTGCCACCAGCAGAGGTACCAGAGACGGGTATGAGCAGTTCTTC. Its protein product is CATSRGTRDGYEQFF. J is TRBJ2-1 and V is TRBV15; D unclear. This CDR3 spans 15 amino acids. The V end lost 1 base, the J end lost 8 bases, and 15 bases lay between the germline ends. Germline CDR1 reads LNHNV; CDR2 reads YYDKDF (reference sequence).

The V call is TRBV7-9, the J call TRBJ2-6; 9 bases align to TRBD1. V trimming: 5 bases; J trimming: 3 bases; junction bases outside the gene matches: 14. Germline CDR1 SEHNR, CDR2 FQNEAQ (reference sequence). This CDR3 comprises 19 residues. The CDR3 DNA follows: TGTGCCAGCAGCCACGCCGGGACAGGGATTATAGGTGGGGCCAACGTCCTGACTTTC. Its translation: CASSHAGTGIIGGANVLTF.

Of note for this clone: One base away lies a much larger clone, so this may be a sequencing read error. Other DNA sequences in this specimen translate into the identical CDR3. Here the CDR3 DNA reads TGTGCCAGCAGCTTAGACCGGGGTCAGCCCCAGCATTTT. Translation gives CASSLDRGQPQHF. The chain uses TRBV11-2 and TRBJ1-5; D is uncertain. Germline V CDR1 and CDR2: SGHAT, FQNNGV. CDR3 size: 13 residues. V lost 0 bases to trimming and J lost 6 bases, with 6 bases between them. The variable domain in full, with the rest retrieved from reference TRBV11-2 and TRBJ1-5, is EAGVAQSPRYKIIEKRQSVAFWCNPISGHATLYWYQQILGQGPKLLIQFQNNGVVDDSQLPKDRFSAERLKGVDSTLKIQPAKLEDSAVYLCASSLDRGQPQHFGDGTRLSIL.

The J gene is TRBJ2-3, the V gene TRBV21-1; the D segment call TRBD1 is taken from the table without a DNA check. TRBV21-1 is assigned pseudogene status. The CDR3 loop spans 16 amino acids. For the CDR3, the DNA is TGTGCCAGCAGCTCCCGGACAGGGGGCTACACAGATACGCAGTATTTT. It yields the protein CASSSRTGGYTDTQYF.

The CDR3 DNA reads as TGTGCCAGCAGTCTTCGTATGAACACTGAAGCTTTCTTT. The encoded protein is CASSLRMNTEAFF. V is TRBV2 and J is TRBJ1-1; no clear D gene. With 5 bases removed from V and 0 bases from J, the gap between germline ends came to 7 bases. Per germline, CDR1 SNHLY and CDR2 FYNNEI. The CDR3 loop spans 13 amino acids.

The rearrangement links TRBV6-5 to TRBJ2-1; D remains ambiguous. This CDR3 region has 13 residues. Per the germline V gene, CDR1 is MNHEY and CDR2 is SVGAGI. V lost 3 bases to trimming and J lost 8 bases, with 11 bases between them. The chain's CDR3 is CASSYGPTHEQFF. The CDR3 coding sequence is TGTGCCAGCAGTTATGGTCCGACCCATGAGCAGTTCTTC.

The genes are TRBV11-3 and TRBJ1-1; unclear D gene. This CDR3 is built from 15 residues. Germline V gene sequence: CDR1 SGHNT, CDR2 YENEEA. V was pared by 1 base and J by 0 bases, with 9 bases between. This CDR3 is CASSLGQTMNTEAFF. In nucleotides, the CDR3 is TGTGCCAGCAGCTTAGGGCAGACCATGAACACTGAAGCTTTCTTT.

The chain's CDR3 is CASSLLGSLMNTEAFF. For the CDR3, the DNA is TGTGCCAGCAGCTTACTCGGCTCCTTGATGAACACTGAAGCTTTCTTT. This chain connects TRBV5-6 to TRBJ1-1; D not certain. CDR1 SGHDT and CDR2 YYEEEE come from the germline V gene. This CDR3 is built from 16 residues. The germline V and J ends were trimmed by 2 bases and 0 bases, with 14 bases remaining between them.